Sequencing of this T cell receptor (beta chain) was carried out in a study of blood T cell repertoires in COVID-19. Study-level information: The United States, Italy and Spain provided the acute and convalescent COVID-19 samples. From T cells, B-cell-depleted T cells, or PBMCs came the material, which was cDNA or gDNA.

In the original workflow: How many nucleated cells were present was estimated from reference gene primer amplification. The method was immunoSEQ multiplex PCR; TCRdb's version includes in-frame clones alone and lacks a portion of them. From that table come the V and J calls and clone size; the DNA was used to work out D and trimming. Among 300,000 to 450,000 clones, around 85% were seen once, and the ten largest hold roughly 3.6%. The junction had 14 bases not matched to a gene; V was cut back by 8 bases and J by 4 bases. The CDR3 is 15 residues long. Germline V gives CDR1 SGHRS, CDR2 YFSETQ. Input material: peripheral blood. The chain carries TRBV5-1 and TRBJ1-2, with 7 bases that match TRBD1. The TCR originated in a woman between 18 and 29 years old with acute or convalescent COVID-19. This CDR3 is CARNRGHTPFYGYTF. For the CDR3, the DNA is TGCGCCAGGAACAGGGGTCATACCCCATTCTATGGCTACACCTTC.